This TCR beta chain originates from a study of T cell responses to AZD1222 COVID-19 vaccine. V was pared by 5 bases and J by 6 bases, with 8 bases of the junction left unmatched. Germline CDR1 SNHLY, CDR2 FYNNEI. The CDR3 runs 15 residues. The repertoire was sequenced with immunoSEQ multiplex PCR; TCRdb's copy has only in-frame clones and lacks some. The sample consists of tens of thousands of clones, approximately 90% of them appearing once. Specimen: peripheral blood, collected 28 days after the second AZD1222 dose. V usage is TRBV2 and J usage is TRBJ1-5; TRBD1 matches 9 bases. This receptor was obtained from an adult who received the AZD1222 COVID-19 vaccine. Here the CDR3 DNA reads TGTGCCAGCAGTACCGGGGACAGGGAAGGTCAGCCCCAGCATTTT. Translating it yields CASSTGDREGQPQHF.